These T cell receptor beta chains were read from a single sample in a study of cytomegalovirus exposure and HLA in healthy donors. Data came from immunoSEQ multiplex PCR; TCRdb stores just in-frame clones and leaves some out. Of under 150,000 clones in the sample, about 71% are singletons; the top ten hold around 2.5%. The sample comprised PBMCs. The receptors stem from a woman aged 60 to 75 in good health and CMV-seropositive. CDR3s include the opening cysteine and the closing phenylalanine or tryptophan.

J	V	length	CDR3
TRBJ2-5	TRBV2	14	CASTWGRGDETQYF
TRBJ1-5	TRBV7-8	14	CASSLARDWQPQHF
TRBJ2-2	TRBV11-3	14	CASSLGLAGAGLFF
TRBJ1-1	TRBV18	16	CASSPSLPGTHTEAFF
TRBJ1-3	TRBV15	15	CATSRDQAGGNTIYF
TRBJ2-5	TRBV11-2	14	CASSLNQARETQYF
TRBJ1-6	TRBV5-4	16	CASSRDSSSYNSPLHF
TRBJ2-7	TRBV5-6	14	CASSPDRASYEQYF
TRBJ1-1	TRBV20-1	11	CSGTPNTEAFF
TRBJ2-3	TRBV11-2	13	CASSLGQGDTQYF
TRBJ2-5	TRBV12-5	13	CASGFAGEETQYF
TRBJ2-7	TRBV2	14	CASVRGFSSYEQYF
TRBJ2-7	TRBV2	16	CASTAGSRGPSYEQYF
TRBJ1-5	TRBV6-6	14	CASSRQFSNQPQHF
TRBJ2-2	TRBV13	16	CASSLARDSYTGELFF
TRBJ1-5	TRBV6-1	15	CASSEGQPGGQPQHF
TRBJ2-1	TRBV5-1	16	CASSSDRSSRSNEQFF
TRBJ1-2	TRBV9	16	CASSVGKTGINYGYTF
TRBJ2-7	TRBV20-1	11	CSVRPYYEQYF
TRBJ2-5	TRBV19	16	CASSLITGGAGETQYF
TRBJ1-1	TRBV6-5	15	CASSLQGAFHTEAFF
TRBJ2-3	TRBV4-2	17	CASSLRSAPILTDTQYF
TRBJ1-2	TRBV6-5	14	CASSYPGQVYGYTF
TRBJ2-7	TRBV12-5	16	CASGQHRTGVGYEQYF
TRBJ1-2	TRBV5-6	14	CASSLDVGRSGYTF
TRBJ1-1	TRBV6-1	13	CAYEEQGGTEAFF
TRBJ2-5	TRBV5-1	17	CASRVTPPGQGQETQYF
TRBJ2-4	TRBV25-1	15	CASSEYRGEWNIQYF
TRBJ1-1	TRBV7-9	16	CSSSLGGTGSNTEAFF
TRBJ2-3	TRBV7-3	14	CASRTSGGSDTQYF
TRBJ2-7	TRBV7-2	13	CASSSGTGYEQYF
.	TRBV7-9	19	CASSTTRLAGGLPSYEQYF
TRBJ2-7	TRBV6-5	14	CASSLVQGAYEQYF
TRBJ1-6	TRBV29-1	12	CSAGGSGSPLHF
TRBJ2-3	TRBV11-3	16	CASSLGPSGGEDTQYF
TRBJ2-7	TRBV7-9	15	CATTGKEGPSYEQYF
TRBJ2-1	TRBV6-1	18	CASSEAMLAGGPGNEQFF
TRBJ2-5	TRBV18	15	CASSPSGLELETQYF
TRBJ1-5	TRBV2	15	CASSEVGRGNQPQHF
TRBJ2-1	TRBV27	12	CATGEAFGEQFF
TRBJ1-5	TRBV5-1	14	CASSPSPELQPQHF
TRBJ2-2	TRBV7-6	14	CASSQGQATGELFF
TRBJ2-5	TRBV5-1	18	CASSSSYYGGGLSETQYF
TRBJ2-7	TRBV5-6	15	CASNKPGLSSYEQYF
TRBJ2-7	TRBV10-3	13	CAISDSSVDEQYF
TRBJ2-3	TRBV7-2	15	CASSAGTSHADTQYF